This TCR beta chain derives from a study of blood T cells in healthy people across ages. The study isolated at least 6.5 million PBMCs from each sample. Each sample provided at least 6 micrograms of extracted total RNA. V lost 2 bases to trimming and J lost 3 bases, with 14 bases between them. The germline CDR1 and CDR2 sequences are PRHDT and FYEKMQ (reference sequence). The CDR3 has 15 residues. A second 7 to 11 cycle PCR used barcoded and J-beta primers. No fewer than 3 million CDR3-containing paired-end reads came from each sample. One entry per CDR3 protein results from TCRdb running MiXCR on the 5' RACE reads. The sample consists of about 650,000 distinct CDR3 sequences, about a third of them appearing once. There are many counts of this clonotype.

The rearrangement uses TRBV13 and TRBJ2-7; D assignment may be TRBD1 or TRBD2 (6 bases each). The clonotype was recovered from an elderly woman in good health. The sample taken for sequencing was blood. The CDR3 spells CASSLTGALDYEQYF. CDR3 bases: TGTGCCAGCAGCTTAACGGGGGCCCTCGACTACGAGCAGTACTTC.